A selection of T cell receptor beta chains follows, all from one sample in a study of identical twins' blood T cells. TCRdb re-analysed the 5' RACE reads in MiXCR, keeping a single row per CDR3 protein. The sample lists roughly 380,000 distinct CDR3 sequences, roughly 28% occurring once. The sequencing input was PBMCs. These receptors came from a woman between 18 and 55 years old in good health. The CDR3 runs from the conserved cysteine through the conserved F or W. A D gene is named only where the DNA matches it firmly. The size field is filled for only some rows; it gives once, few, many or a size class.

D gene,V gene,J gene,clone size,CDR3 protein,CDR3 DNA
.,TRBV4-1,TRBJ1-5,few,CASSQQEGGYSNQPQHF,TGCGCCAGCAGCCAACAGGAGGGGGGATATAGCAATCAGCCCCAGCATTTT
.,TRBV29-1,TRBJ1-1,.,CSVSPVDTEAFF,TGCAGCGTTTCCCCAGTGGACACTGAAGCTTTCTTT
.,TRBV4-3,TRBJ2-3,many,CASSLDRGTDTQYF,TGTGCCAGCAGCTTGGACAGAGGCACAGATACGCAGTATTTT
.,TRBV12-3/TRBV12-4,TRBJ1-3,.,CASSTRRLQGNTIYF,TGTGCCAGCAGCACTAGACGTCTTCAAGGAAACACCATATATTTT
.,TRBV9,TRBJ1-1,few,CASSITGTAGTEAFF,TGTGCCAGCAGCATCACTGGGACTGCTGGCACTGAAGCTTTCTTT
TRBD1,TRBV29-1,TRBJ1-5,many,CSVRIGTGAQPQHF,TGCAGCGTGCGAATTGGGACAGGGGCTCAGCCCCAGCATTTT
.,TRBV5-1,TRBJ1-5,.,CASSLVARSAGQPQHF,TGCGCCAGCAGCTTGGTAGCAAGATCAGCGGGCCAGCCCCAGCATTTT
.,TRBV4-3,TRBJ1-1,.,CASSLNGYTEAFF,TGCGCCAGCAGCCTCAACGGGTACACTGAAGCTTTCTTT
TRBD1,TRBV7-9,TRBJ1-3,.,CASKGTGGGNTIYF,TGTGCCAGCAAAGGGACAGGCGGTGGAAACACCATATATTTT
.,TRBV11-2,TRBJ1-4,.,CASSLVAFNEKLFF,TGTGCCAGCAGCTTGGTTGCGTTTAATGAAAAACTGTTTTTT
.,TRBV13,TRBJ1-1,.,CASSIQGLTEAFF,TGTGCCAGCAGTATACAGGGTTTAACTGAAGCTTTCTTT
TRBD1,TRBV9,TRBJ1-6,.,CASSEGQVPSSYNSPLHF,TGTGCCAGCAGCGAGGGACAGGTCCCAAGCTCCTATAATTCACCCCTCCACTTT
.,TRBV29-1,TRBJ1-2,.,CSVAVRGYGYTF,TGCAGCGTTGCGGTTAGGGGCTATGGCTACACCTTC
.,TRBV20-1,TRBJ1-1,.,CSARDYNTEAFF,TGCAGTGCTAGAGATTACAACACTGAAGCTTTCTTT
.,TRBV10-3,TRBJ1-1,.,CAISDQGRGKNTEAFF,TGTGCCATCAGTGACCAGGGGAGGGGGAAGAACACTGAAGCTTTCTTT
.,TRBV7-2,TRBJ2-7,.,CASSIHYSSYEQYF,TGTGCCAGCAGCATACACTACAGCTCCTACGAGCAGTACTTC
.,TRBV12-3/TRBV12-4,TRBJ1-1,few,CASGSDGWEAFF,TGTGCCAGCGGGTCCGACGGGTGGGAAGCTTTCTTT
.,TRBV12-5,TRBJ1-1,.,CASGPPWGTTFDTEAFF,TGTGCTAGTGGTCCGCCTTGGGGGACGACGTTCGACACTGAAGCTTTCTTT
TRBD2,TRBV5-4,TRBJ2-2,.,CASSKEAGANTGELFF,TGTGCCAGCAGCAAAGAAGCGGGGGCGAACACCGGGGAGCTGTTTTTT
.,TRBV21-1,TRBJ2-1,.,CASSKGGEQFF,TGTGCCAGCAGCAAAGGCGGTGAGCAGTTCTTC
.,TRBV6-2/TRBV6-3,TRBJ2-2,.,CASRDRDTGELFF,TGTGCCAGCAGGGACCGGGACACCGGGGAGCTGTTTTTT
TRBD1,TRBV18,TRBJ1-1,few,CASLQGSFIGTEAFF,TGTGCCAGCTTACAGGGGTCATTCATCGGCACTGAAGCTTTCTTT
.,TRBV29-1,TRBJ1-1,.,CSTYTGGTPNTEAFF,TGCAGCACCTATACAGGTGGGACACCGAACACTGAAGCTTTCTTT
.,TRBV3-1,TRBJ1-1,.,CASSHPSGSMNTEAFF,TGTGCCAGCAGCCACCCTTCGGGCAGCATGAACACTGAAGCTTTCTTT
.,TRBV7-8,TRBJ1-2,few,CASSSLLGYTF,TGTGCCAGCAGCTCCCTTTTGGGCTACACCTTC
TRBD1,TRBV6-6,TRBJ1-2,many,CASSYRTGPNYGYTF,TGTGCCAGCAGTTACCGGACAGGGCCTAACTATGGCTACACCTTC
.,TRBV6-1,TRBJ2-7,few,CASPRSLYEQYF,TGTGCCAGTCCTAGGTCCCTCTACGAGCAGTACTTC
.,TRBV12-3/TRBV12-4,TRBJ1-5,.,CASSLMGARGQPQHF,TGTGCCAGCAGTTTAATGGGGGCACGTGGACAGCCCCAGCATTTT
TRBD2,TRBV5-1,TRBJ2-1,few,CASSESGGIHYNEQFF,TGCGCCAGCAGCGAGAGCGGGGGGATACACTACAATGAGCAGTTCTTC
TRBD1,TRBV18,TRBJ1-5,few,CASSPPGGQPQHF,TGTGCCAGCTCACCTCCAGGGGGGCAGCCCCAGCATTTT
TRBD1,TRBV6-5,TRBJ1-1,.,CASREPTGLNTEAFF,TGTGCCAGCAGAGAACCGACAGGGTTGAACACTGAAGCTTTCTTT
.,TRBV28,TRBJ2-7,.,CASSPDTDEQYF,TGTGCCAGCAGTCCCGATACAGACGAGCAGTACTTC
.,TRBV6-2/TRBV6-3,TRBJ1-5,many,CASKRGNQPQHF,TGTGCCAGCAAGAGGGGCAATCAGCCCCAGCATTTT
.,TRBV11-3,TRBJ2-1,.,CASSQGMSSYNEQFF,TGTGCCAGCAGCCAGGGGATGAGCTCCTACAATGAGCAGTTCTTC
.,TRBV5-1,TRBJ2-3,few,CASSFLTGADTQYF,TGCGCCAGCAGCTTCCTGACAGGTGCAGATACGCAGTATTTT
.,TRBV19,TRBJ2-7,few,CASAGTMGYEQYF,TGTGCCAGCGCCGGGACAATGGGCTACGAGCAGTACTTC
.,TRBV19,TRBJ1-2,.,CASTQEGSLSRGYTF,TGTGCCAGTACCCAGGAGGGGTCCCTTAGCCGTGGCTACACCTTC
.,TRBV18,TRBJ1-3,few,CASSPSDSSGNTIYF,TGTGCCAGCTCACCCTCGGACAGTTCTGGAAACACCATATATTTT
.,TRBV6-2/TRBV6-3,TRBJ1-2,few,CASSYLQEALYGYTF,TGTGCCAGCAGTTACCTGCAGGAGGCTCTCTATGGCTACACCTTC
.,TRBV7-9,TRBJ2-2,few,CASSRTDHTGELFF,TGTGCCAGCAGCCGGACAGACCATACCGGGGAGCTGTTTTTT
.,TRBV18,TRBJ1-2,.,CASSPVTLEGYGYTF,TGTGCCAGCTCACCAGTAACCCTGGAGGGGTATGGCTACACCTTC
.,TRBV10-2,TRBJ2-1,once,CASSPNRARVSNEQFF,TGCGCCAGCAGTCCAAATAGAGCAAGAGTAAGCAATGAGCAGTTCTTC
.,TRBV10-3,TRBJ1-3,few,CAIRPDSSGNTIYF,TGTGCCATCAGACCCGACAGCTCTGGAAACACCATATATTTT
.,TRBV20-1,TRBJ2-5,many,CSANPYQETQYF,TGCAGTGCTAACCCGTACCAAGAGACCCAGTACTTC
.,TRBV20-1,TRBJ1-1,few,CSARGPGTPHTEAFF,TGCAGTGCTAGAGGACCCGGGACACCACACACTGAAGCTTTCTTT
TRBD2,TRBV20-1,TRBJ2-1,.,CSAFPSGRFNEQFF,TGCAGTGCATTTCCTAGCGGGAGGTTCAATGAGCAGTTCTTC
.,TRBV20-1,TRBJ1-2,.,CSARVGVSGYTF,TGCAGTGCTAGGGTTGGAGTATCCGGCTACACCTTC
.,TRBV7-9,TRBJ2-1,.,CASSLPIWGNEQFF,TGTGCCAGCAGCTTACCGATTTGGGGCAATGAGCAGTTCTTC
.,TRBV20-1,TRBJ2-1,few,CSARLPPLFF,TGCAGTGCTAGACTGCCCCCCTTGTTCTTC
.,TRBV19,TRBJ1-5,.,CASSLFDQPQHF,TGTGCCAGTAGTCTTTTCGATCAGCCCCAGCATTTT
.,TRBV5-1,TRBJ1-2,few,CASSLDAVNYGYTF,TGCGCCAGCAGCTTGGATGCGGTGAACTATGGCTACACCTTC
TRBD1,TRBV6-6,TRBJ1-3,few,CASSRRTGGSGNTIYF,TGTGCCAGCAGCCGACGGACAGGGGGCTCTGGAAACACCATATATTTT